The rows below give T cell receptor beta chains drawn from one sample of a study of blood T cells in healthy people across ages. TCRdb re-called the 5' RACE reads through MiXCR, storing one row per CDR3 protein. The sample includes 800,000 or so distinct CDR3 sequences, about 47% of them seen just once. Sequenced material: blood. These receptor sequences come from a man aged 80 or over in good health. Both conserved end residues are part of each CDR3. D genes are given only for firm matches. Clone size is shown for a subset of rows, as once, few, many or a class of expanded clone.

J | size | V | D | DNA | CDR3
TRBJ2-7 | many | TRBV7-2 | TRBD2 | TGTGCCAGCAGCTTACTAGCGGGGACCTACGAGCAGTACTTC | CASSLLAGTYEQYF
TRBJ1-1 | - | TRBV30 | - | TGTGCCTGGAGTGTTGACATAATTGGGGCTTTCTTT | CAWSVDIIGAFF
TRBJ1-5 | - | TRBV10-3 | TRBD1 | TGTGCCATCAGTGGGGACAGGAATAGCAATCAGCCCCAGCATTTT | CAISGDRNSNQPQHF
TRBJ2-2 | once | TRBV6-2/TRBV6-3 | TRBD1 | TGTGCCAGCAGTTACAGACAGGGGGACGGGGAGCTGTTTTTT | CASSYRQGDGELFF
TRBJ2-3 | few | TRBV14 | TRBD2 | TGTGCCAGCAGCCAAAGGACTAGCGGGAGTTCGTCCAGCACAGATACGCAGTATTTT | CASSQRTSGSSSSTDTQYF
TRBJ2-1 | many | TRBV5-1 | - | TGCGCCAGCAGCTTGGAAGTAGGTTCGTACAATGAGCAGTTCTTC | CASSLEVGSYNEQFF
TRBJ2-7 | few | TRBV28 | TRBD1 | TGTGCCAGCAAGTTTGGGACAGGGGAGACCGGCGAGCAGTACTTC | CASKFGTGETGEQYF
TRBJ2-7 | - | TRBV29-1 | - | TGCAGCGTTGATGCCGGGGTAAAAGGCGAGCAGTACTTC | CSVDAGVKGEQYF
TRBJ1-1 | - | TRBV2 | - | TGTGCCAGCAGTGAAGCAAATAGAGCAGCTTTCTTT | CASSEANRAAFF
TRBJ2-1 | few | TRBV4-2 | - | TGTGCCAGCAGCCAAGATGGTCGGGGTGTGGGTGAGCAGTTCTTC | CASSQDGRGVGEQFF
TRBJ1-1 | - | TRBV20-1 | TRBD1 | TGCAGTGCTAGAGATCTGGGACAGTTGGGCACTGAAGCTTTCTTT | CSARDLGQLGTEAFF
TRBJ2-5 | - | TRBV6-5 | - | TGTGCCAGCAGAGCCCGAGGGCCGGGGGAGCGGTACTTC | CASRARGPGERYF
TRBJ2-3 | few | TRBV20-1 | TRBD2 | TGCAGTGCCTCGGCCGGGAGGGCCCCGCCAGATACGCAGTATTTT | CSASAGRAPPDTQYF
TRBJ2-1 | - | TRBV7-8 | TRBD1 | TGTGCCAGCAGCTATTCGACAGGGGCATCCTACAATGAGCAGTTCTTC | CASSYSTGASYNEQFF
TRBJ2-5 | - | TRBV20-1 | - | TGCAGTGCTGGGGGGACATACAATGAGCAGTACTTC | CSAGGTYNEQYF
TRBJ2-5 | - | TRBV7-2 | - | TGTGCCAGCAGCTTACAGGGAAGGGGCAATGAGCAGTACTTC | CASSLQGRGNEQYF
TRBJ1-2 | - | TRBV20-1 | TRBD1 | TGCAGTGCCAGGGACAGGGGGCTCGGCTATGGCTACACCTTC | CSARDRGLGYGYTF
TRBJ2-1 | - | TRBV3-1 | - | TGTGCCAGCAGCCAAACCGGGACACACAATGAGCAGTTCTTC | CASSQTGTHNEQFF
TRBJ1-1 | - | TRBV5-1 | - | TGCGCCAGCAGCTGGAGACAGGCAGGGAACACTGAAGCTTTCTTT | CASSWRQAGNTEAFF
TRBJ2-7 | - | TRBV5-1 | - | TGCGCCAGCAGCCCCGAGGCGGGCTACGAGCAGTACTTC | CASSPEAGYEQYF
TRBJ2-1 | few | TRBV7-2 | TRBD2 | TGTGCCAGCAGCATACTTAGGCTGGGACTAGCTGGGAAGTACAATGAGCAGTTCTTC | CASSILRLGLAGKYNEQFF
TRBJ2-7 | few | TRBV29-1 | - | TGCAGCGTTGAAGACGGACCTACAGGGAACGAGCAGTACTTC | CSVEDGPTGNEQYF
TRBJ2-3 | - | TRBV28 | - | TGTGCCAGCAGTTTCGAGAGAGCAGGACGGGCAGATACGCAGTATTTT | CASSFERAGRADTQYF
TRBJ1-2 | - | TRBV2 | - | TGTGCCAGCAGTGCGGTGACAGAGCCATACTATGGCTACACCTTC | CASSAVTEPYYGYTF
TRBJ2-1 | many | TRBV12-3/TRBV12-4 | - | TGTGCCAGCAGTTCCCCGCTAGCCGGCTCCTACAATGAGCAGTTCTTC | CASSSPLAGSYNEQFF
TRBJ1-1 | - | TRBV12-3/TRBV12-4 | - | TGTGCCAGCAGTGACAGCCGGCAGACTGAAGCTTTCTTT | CASSDSRQTEAFF
TRBJ1-2 | - | TRBV10-3 | - | TGTGCTATCAGCCCGGACGGTATTTTTTCCTATGGCTACACCTTC | CAISPDGIFSYGYTF
TRBJ2-4 | few | TRBV15 | - | TGTGCCACCAGAAAAGAAACGGGTTTAGCCAAAAACATTCAGTACTTC | CATRKETGLAKNIQYF
TRBJ2-1 | - | TRBV5-8 | - | TGTGCCAGCAGCTGGGCTGGGGCAGGGTGGTTCTTC | CASSWAGAGWFF
TRBJ2-6 | few | TRBV7-9 | TRBD2 | TGTGCCAGCAGCTTAGCGCGGGAGGTACTCTCTGGGGCCAACGTCCTGACTTTC | CASSLAREVLSGANVLTF
TRBJ2-5 | - | TRBV12-3/TRBV12-4 | - | TGTGCCGGCACCTCCTCAGGGGAGACCCAGTACTTC | CAGTSSGETQYF
TRBJ1-2 | - | TRBV3-1 | TRBD1 | TGTGCCAGCAGCCAAGATAGTACGACAGGGGGAGATGGCTACACCTTC | CASSQDSTTGGDGYTF
TRBJ2-2 | few | TRBV12-3/TRBV12-4 | TRBD1 | TGTGCCAGCAAACGGACAGGGGTGAACACCGGGGAGCTGTTTTTT | CASKRTGVNTGELFF
TRBJ2-5 | - | TRBV6-1 | TRBD2 | TGTGCCAGCAGTATATTGAGGGGGCTAGCGGGGCTCCAAGAGACCCAGTACTTC | CASSILRGLAGLQETQYF
TRBJ2-7 | - | TRBV20-1 | - | TGCAGTGCTCAAGAAAGGGCGGGGCCCTACGAGCAGTACTTC | CSAQERAGPYEQYF
TRBJ2-1 | few | TRBV29-1 | TRBD2 | TGCAGCGTTGCAGCTAGCGGAGCCTCCAATGAGCAGTTCTTC | CSVAASGASNEQFF
TRBJ1-6 | - | TRBV20-1 | TRBD1 | TGCAGTGCTATCCCCCGGACAGGGGGCGCAGGATCCTATAATTCACCCCTCCACTTT | CSAIPRTGGAGSYNSPLHF
TRBJ1-4 | - | TRBV28 | - | TGTGCCAGCCGGGACCCGAACGGTGAAAAACTGTTTTTT | CASRDPNGEKLFF
TRBJ2-3 | - | TRBV20-1 | - | TGCAGTGCTAGAGCAGTTCTCCGGCTGCTAGATACGCAGTATTTT | CSARAVLRLLDTQYF
TRBJ2-2 | few | TRBV7-9 | TRBD2 | TGTGCCGCCCAATGGGGGAAAGGGACTAGCGACAACACCGGGGAGCTGTTTTTT | CAAQWGKGTSDNTGELFF
TRBJ1-2 | - | TRBV10-3 | - | TGTGCCATCAGTGAGGCAGGGACTCTTGGCTACACCTTC | CAISEAGTLGYTF
TRBJ2-7 | once | TRBV5-4 | - | TGTGCCAGCAGCTTGGTCCTAGCGTCTAACGAGCAGTACTTC | CASSLVLASNEQYF
TRBJ2-6 | - | TRBV6-1 | - | TGTGCCAGCAGTAGAACGCGACAGGCCCCCACAGGGGCCAACGTCCTGACTTTC | CASSRTRQAPTGANVLTF
TRBJ2-1 | few | TRBV12-3/TRBV12-4 | TRBD2 | TGTGCCAGCAGTCCGCTGGGCAGCGGGGAGCTGAACGATGAGCAGTTCTTC | CASSPLGSGELNDEQFF
TRBJ2-7 | - | TRBV12-3/TRBV12-4 | - | TGTGCCAGCAGTTTCAGTCCCCAGGGCAGCCTCGAGCAGTACTTC | CASSFSPQGSLEQYF
TRBJ1-2 | - | TRBV28 | - | TGTGCCAGCAGTTTATTCTCGGGGCCTAGCTATGGCTACACCTTC | CASSLFSGPSYGYTF
TRBJ2-2 | - | TRBV5-1 | TRBD1 | TGCGCCAGCAGCGACCGGGACAGGGAGTACACCGGGGAGCTGTTTTTT | CASSDRDREYTGELFF
TRBJ2-7 | - | TRBV7-7 | TRBD2 | TGTGCCAGCAGCTTAAGTCCAGCGGGAGCGGGCAATGAGCAGTACTTC | CASSLSPAGAGNEQYF
TRBJ2-7 | few | TRBV12-3/TRBV12-4 | TRBD1 | TGTGCCAGCAGTAACAAGGGACAGGGACGTTCCTACGAGCAGTACTTC | CASSNKGQGRSYEQYF
TRBJ2-4 | once | TRBV12-3/TRBV12-4 | - | TGTGCCAGCACGGGACCGCTGAGCTCCTACAATGAGCAGTACTTC | CASTGPLSSYNEQYF
TRBJ1-1 | - | TRBV20-1 | TRBD1 | TGCAGTGCTAGAGATCGAGTAACAGGGGCGACTTTCTCAGGTGAAGCTTTCTTT | CSARDRVTGATFSGEAFF
TRBJ2-5 | few | TRBV5-1 | - | TGCGCCAGCAGCTTGATTCGGGCGGTTCAAGAGACCCAGTACTTC | CASSLIRAVQETQYF
TRBJ2-3 | - | TRBV10-2 | - | TGCGCCACTTTCGACCCAGCTCGGGTTGCGCAGTATTTT | CATFDPARVAQYF